This note documents a single TCR beta chain sequence. The table lists this clonotype with many counts. Its antigen is not yet known. Base quality data are lacking; no much larger clone is found one base away. This sample is drawn from a study of CD8 T cells in ankylosing spondylitis (dated by TCRdb to 2015 to 2018). Regarding the study in general: T cell receptor beta repertoires were profiled in healthy donors and ankylosing spondylitis patients so that disease-linked TCR variants could be found. Peripheral blood was sampled, and synovial fluid was also collected from ankylosing spondylitis patients. In total, the full study cohort was made up of over a hundred healthy donors and more than 20 ankylosing spondylitis patients.

The CDR3 runs 12 amino acids, cysteine and phenylalanine included. Of all the DNA, just the CDR3 is kept, 36 bases in frame from base 1. A distance of 13 bases separates the germline ends of V and J, which lose 6 bases and 8 bases respectively. The CDR1 and CDR2 encoded by the germline V gene (reference sequence) are DFQATT and SNEGSKA. Study-level results and caveats: The disease-linked clones were reported to be significantly enriched in matched synovial fluid samples from ankylosing spondylitis patients. Some TCR beta motif variants had previously been reported in synovial fluid and blood of reactive arthritis patients, which suggested common disease-initiation mechanisms. A TCR beta motif made up of under ten highly homologous amino acid variants appeared to be characteristic of blood from ankylosing spondylitis patients. A CD8+ phenotype was shown by the disease-linked clones, which were found at relatively low frequencies in peripheral blood.

The sequencer listed for this sample is Illumina HiSeq 2500. TCR beta libraries were prepared by quantitative 5'-RACE with molecular barcodes. The paper's processing steps were these. A new computational method based on a probabilistic model of VDJ rearrangement was used to identify disease-linked TCR variants. The raw public data were reprocessed by TCRdb itself: fastp quality trimming at Q25, MiXCR clonotype calling, in-frame beta chains only. Entries are consolidated by CDR3 protein sequence, retaining the most common genes and DNA. In this record, the V and J calls reflect TCRdb's handling and not the investigators' own analysis. This sample holds hundreds of thousands of distinct CDR3 sequences; 12% were observed only once. The ten largest clonotypes hold approximately 0.51% of the sample.

Input material: blood, either unsorted or a sorted T cell fraction (not recorded which). The source of this sequence is a male donor with ankylosing spondylitis. The rearrangement combines TRBV20-1 with TRBJ2-2; too little of a D gene remains to name it. The encoded CDR3 is CSAAQGLGELFF. The DNA sequence is TGCAGTGCCGCCCAAGGGTTAGGGGAGCTGTTTTTT.